This is a list of T cell receptor beta chains from one sample in a study of CD8 T cells in Susac syndrome. TCRdb called the immunoSEQ multiplex PCR reads again in MiXCR, with one record for every CDR3 protein. The sample holds some 190,000 distinct CDR3 sequences; 94% are singletons and the top ten take around 0.15%. The sequenced material came from CD4+ T cells from PBMCs. The receptors come from a human donor with Susac syndrome. CDR3s include the opening cysteine and the closing phenylalanine or tryptophan. A D gene is named only where the DNA matches it firmly. A clone size is listed for some rows: how often the clone was seen (once, few, many), or a class if it is expanded.

j_call: TRBJ1-4
clone_size: -
d_call: -
v_call: TRBV4-3
cdr3_aa: CASSQSLGASNEKLFF
cdr3_nt: TGCGCCAGCAGCCAATCTCTAGGGGCTTCAAATGAAAAACTGTTTTTT

j_call: TRBJ1-1
clone_size: -
d_call: -
v_call: TRBV9
cdr3_aa: CASSVGMGAEEAFF
cdr3_nt: TGTGCCAGCAGCGTAGGAATGGGGGCCGAGGAGGCTTTCTTT

j_call: TRBJ1-1
clone_size: -
d_call: -
v_call: TRBV4-2
cdr3_aa: CASSQEGGVAAEAFF
cdr3_nt: TGTGCCAGCAGCCAAGAAGGAGGGGTTGCAGCTGAAGCTTTCTTT

j_call: TRBJ2-1
clone_size: -
d_call: -
v_call: TRBV3-1
cdr3_aa: CASSQGLGSYNEQFF
cdr3_nt: TGTGCCAGCAGCCAGGGCCTCGGGTCCTACAATGAGCAGTTCTTC

j_call: TRBJ1-4
clone_size: -
d_call: -
v_call: TRBV20-1
cdr3_aa: CSASSPESNEKLFF
cdr3_nt: TGCAGTGCTAGTTCACCCGAATCGAATGAAAAACTGTTTTTT

j_call: TRBJ2-5
clone_size: once
d_call: TRBD2
v_call: TRBV7-2
cdr3_aa: CASSPTPRGQETQYF
cdr3_nt: TGTGCCAGCAGCCCGACGCCGCGGGGGCAAGAGACCCAGTACTTC

j_call: TRBJ1-6
clone_size: -
d_call: -
v_call: TRBV5-4
cdr3_aa: CASSGGQTMNSPLHF
cdr3_nt: TGTGCCAGCAGCGGAGGACAGACCATGAATTCACCCCTCCACTTT

j_call: TRBJ2-1
clone_size: -
d_call: -
v_call: TRBV12-2
cdr3_aa: CASRLGYGEQFF
cdr3_nt: TGTGCAAGTCGCTTAGGTTATGGTGAGCAGTTCTTC

j_call: TRBJ2-1
clone_size: -
d_call: TRBD2
v_call: TRBV9
cdr3_aa: CASSVSASGGNEQFF
cdr3_nt: TGTGCCAGCAGCGTCTCGGCTAGCGGGGGGAATGAGCAGTTCTTC

j_call: TRBJ2-1
clone_size: -
d_call: -
v_call: TRBV20-1
cdr3_aa: CSASGLTLGYNEQFF
cdr3_nt: TGCAGTGCTTCGGGACTTACTCTTGGTTACAATGAGCAGTTCTTC

j_call: TRBJ2-2
clone_size: -
d_call: -
v_call: TRBV10-3
cdr3_aa: CAISENRAGPSNTGELFF
cdr3_nt: TGTGCCATCAGTGAGAATCGGGCAGGGCCCTCGAACACCGGGGAGCTGTTTTTT

j_call: TRBJ1-2
clone_size: -
d_call: -
v_call: TRBV6-2/TRBV6-3
cdr3_aa: CASSYIGGFNYGYTF
cdr3_nt: TGTGCCAGCAGTTACATCGGCGGATTCAACTATGGCTACACCTTC

j_call: TRBJ2-2
clone_size: -
d_call: TRBD2
v_call: TRBV3-1
cdr3_aa: CASSLRGAGANTGELFF
cdr3_nt: TGTGCCAGCAGCCTCCGAGGAGCGGGGGCCAACACCGGGGAGCTGTTTTTT

j_call: TRBJ1-1
clone_size: -
d_call: TRBD1
v_call: TRBV12-5
cdr3_aa: CASGLGRDSFSAEAFF
cdr3_nt: TGTGCTAGTGGTTTGGGCCGGGACAGTTTCTCCGCTGAAGCTTTCTTT

j_call: TRBJ2-7
clone_size: -
d_call: TRBD1
v_call: TRBV29-1
cdr3_aa: CSAESRQGVAYEQYF
cdr3_nt: TGCAGCGCCGAATCCCGACAGGGGGTGGCCTACGAGCAGTACTTC

j_call: TRBJ2-1
clone_size: once
d_call: TRBD1
v_call: TRBV6-2/TRBV6-3
cdr3_aa: CASRNPGTASYNEQFF
cdr3_nt: TGTGCCAGCAGAAACCCCGGGACAGCGTCCTACAATGAGCAGTTCTTC

j_call: TRBJ1-4
clone_size: once
d_call: -
v_call: TRBV5-1
cdr3_aa: CASCVWGTPNEKLFF
cdr3_nt: TGCGCCAGCTGCGTCTGGGGGACACCTAATGAAAAACTGTTTTTT

j_call: TRBJ2-6
clone_size: -
d_call: TRBD1
v_call: TRBV7-8
cdr3_aa: CASSPPRGQGHSGANVLTF
cdr3_nt: TGTGCCAGCAGCCCACCAAGGGGACAGGGCCACTCTGGGGCCAACGTCCTGACTTTC

j_call: TRBJ1-1
clone_size: -
d_call: -
v_call: TRBV29-1
cdr3_aa: CSAADPLNTEAFF
cdr3_nt: TGCAGCGCAGCAGATCCCCTGAACACTGAAGCTTTCTTT

j_call: TRBJ1-2
clone_size: -
d_call: -
v_call: TRBV12-3/TRBV12-4
cdr3_aa: CASSSPRPYGYTF
cdr3_nt: TGTGCCAGCAGTTCCCCACGGCCCTATGGCTACACCTTC

j_call: TRBJ2-5
clone_size: -
d_call: TRBD1
v_call: TRBV2
cdr3_aa: CASSLGQATQETQYF
cdr3_nt: TGTGCCAGCAGCCTGGGACAGGCCACTCAAGAGACCCAGTACTTC

j_call: TRBJ1-6
clone_size: -
d_call: TRBD1
v_call: TRBV10-3
cdr3_aa: CAISESVRQGYNSPLHF
cdr3_nt: TGTGCCATCAGTGAGTCCGTACGACAGGGATATAATTCACCCCTCCACTTT

j_call: TRBJ2-1
clone_size: -
d_call: TRBD2
v_call: TRBV5-1
cdr3_aa: CASTPGTSPYNEQFF
cdr3_nt: TGCGCCAGCACCCCCGGGACTAGTCCTTACAATGAGCAGTTCTTC

j_call: TRBJ2-2
clone_size: -
d_call: -
v_call: TRBV4-1
cdr3_aa: CASSPFSGELFF
cdr3_nt: TGCGCCAGCAGCCCCTTCTCCGGGGAGCTGTTTTTT

j_call: TRBJ2-1
clone_size: few
d_call: -
v_call: TRBV6-6
cdr3_aa: CASSGGGYEQFF
cdr3_nt: TGTGCCAGCAGTGGCGGGGGCTATGAGCAGTTCTTC

j_call: TRBJ2-5
clone_size: -
d_call: TRBD2
v_call: TRBV18
cdr3_aa: CASSPPSSGDYQETQYF
cdr3_nt: TGTGCCAGCTCACCACCTTCTAGCGGGGACTACCAAGAGACCCAGTACTTC

j_call: TRBJ1-2
clone_size: -
d_call: TRBD1
v_call: TRBV27
cdr3_aa: CASKGTGGANYGYTF
cdr3_nt: TGTGCCAGCAAGGGGACAGGGGGTGCTAACTATGGCTACACCTTC

j_call: TRBJ2-3
clone_size: -
d_call: -
v_call: TRBV20-1
cdr3_aa: CSARGGTDTQYF
cdr3_nt: TGCAGTGCTAGGGGCGGAACAGATACGCAGTATTTT

j_call: TRBJ2-7
clone_size: once
d_call: -
v_call: TRBV30
cdr3_aa: CAWSPDLGANEQYF
cdr3_nt: TGTGCCTGGAGTCCCGACCTCGGGGCGAACGAGCAGTACTTC

j_call: TRBJ1-5
clone_size: -
d_call: -
v_call: TRBV7-2
cdr3_aa: CASSSPGATQPQHF
cdr3_nt: TGTGCCAGCAGCTCCCCAGGGGCAACTCAGCCCCAGCATTTT

j_call: TRBJ1-2
clone_size: once
d_call: -
v_call: TRBV7-2
cdr3_aa: CASSLWVGRTSYTF
cdr3_nt: TGTGCCAGCAGCTTATGGGTGGGGAGGACGAGCTACACCTTC